This T cell receptor beta chain was identified in a study of T cells in Graves' hyperthyroidism and ophthalmopathy. Study-wide background: Staff took peripheral blood when the initial diagnosis was made, before any treatment began.

The CDR3 runs 14 residues. CDR1 and CDR2 from the germline V gene are MNHNS and SASEGT. V shed 7 bases, J shed 6 bases, and the junction held 10 bases outside the gene matches. Study results and limitations: Separating ophthalmopathy from stable hyperthyroidism was achieved by a 13 V-J model.

Thyroid ultrasound and orbital computed tomography, with clinical symptoms and serum thyroxine and TRAb, informed diagnoses. As to this clonotype: Its target is not known. Possible read error: a much larger clone is one base away.

The CDR3 regions of TCR beta were amplified from RNA transcripts. HTBI primers were the set used in a first-round RT-PCR of the TCR CDR3. TCRdb ran MiXCR on the multiplex PCR reads and lists one entry per CDR3 protein. The sample shows 300,000 to 400,000 distinct CDR3 sequences, roughly a fifth of them seen only once. The specimen sequenced was blood. The chain couples TRBV6-1 to TRBJ2-7, with 9 bases aligning to TRBD1. The clonotype comes from a woman aged 50 to 60 with Graves' hyperthyroidism. CDR3 residues: CASTDNGQGCEQYF. CDR3 sequence (DNA): TGTGCCAGCACCGACAATGGACAGGGGTGCGAGCAGTACTTC.